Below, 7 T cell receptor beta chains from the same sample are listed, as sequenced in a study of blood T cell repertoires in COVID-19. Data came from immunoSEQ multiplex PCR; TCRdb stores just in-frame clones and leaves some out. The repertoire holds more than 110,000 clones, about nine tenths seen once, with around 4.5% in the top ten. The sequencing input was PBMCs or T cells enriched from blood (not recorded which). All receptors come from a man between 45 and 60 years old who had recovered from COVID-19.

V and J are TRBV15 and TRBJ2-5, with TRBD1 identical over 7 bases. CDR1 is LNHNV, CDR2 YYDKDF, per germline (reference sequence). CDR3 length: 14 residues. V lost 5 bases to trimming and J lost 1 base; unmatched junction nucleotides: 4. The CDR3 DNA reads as TGTGCCACCAGCCTGGGACAGTTCCAAGAGACCCAGTACTTC. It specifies CATSLGQFQETQYF.

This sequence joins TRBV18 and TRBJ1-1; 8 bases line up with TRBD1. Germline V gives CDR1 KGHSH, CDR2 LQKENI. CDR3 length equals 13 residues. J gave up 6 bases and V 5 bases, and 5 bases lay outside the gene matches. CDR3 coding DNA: TGTGCCAGCTCAGGACAGGGTAGCGCTGAAGCTTTCTTT. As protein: CASSGQGSAEAFF.

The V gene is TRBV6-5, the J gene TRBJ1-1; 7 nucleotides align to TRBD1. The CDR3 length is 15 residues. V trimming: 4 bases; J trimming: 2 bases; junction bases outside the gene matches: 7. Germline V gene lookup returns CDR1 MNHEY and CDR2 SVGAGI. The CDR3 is CASSSKQGLNTEAFF. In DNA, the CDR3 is TGTGCCAGCAGTTCCAAACAGGGGCTTAACACTGAAGCTTTCTTT.

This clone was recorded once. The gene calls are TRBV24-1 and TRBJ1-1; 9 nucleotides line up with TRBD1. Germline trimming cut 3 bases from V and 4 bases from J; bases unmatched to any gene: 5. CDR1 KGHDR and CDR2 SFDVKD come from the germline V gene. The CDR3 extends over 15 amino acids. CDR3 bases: TGTGCCACCAGTGATACCGGGACAGGGATCACTGAAGCTTTCTTT. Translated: CATSDTGTGITEAFF.

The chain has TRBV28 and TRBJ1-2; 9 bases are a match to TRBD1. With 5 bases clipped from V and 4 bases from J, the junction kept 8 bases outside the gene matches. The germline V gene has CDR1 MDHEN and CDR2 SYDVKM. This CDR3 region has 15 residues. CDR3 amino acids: CASSPPGQGSYGYTF. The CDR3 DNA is TGTGCCAGCAGTCCTCCGGGACAGGGAAGCTATGGCTACACCTTC.

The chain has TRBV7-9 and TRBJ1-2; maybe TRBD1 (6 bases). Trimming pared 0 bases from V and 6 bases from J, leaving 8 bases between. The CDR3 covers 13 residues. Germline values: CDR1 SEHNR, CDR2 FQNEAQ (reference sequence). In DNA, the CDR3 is TGTGCCAGCAGCTTAGCAGGGACAAATGGCTACACCTTC. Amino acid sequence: CASSLAGTNGYTF.

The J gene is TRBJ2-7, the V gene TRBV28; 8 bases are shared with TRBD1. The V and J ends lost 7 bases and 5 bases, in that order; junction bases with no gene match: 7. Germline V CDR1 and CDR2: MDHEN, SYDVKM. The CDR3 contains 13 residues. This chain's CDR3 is CASTLDRADEQYF. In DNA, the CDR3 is TGTGCCAGCACCCTGGACAGGGCTGACGAGCAGTACTTC. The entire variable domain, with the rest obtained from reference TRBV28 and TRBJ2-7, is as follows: DVKVTQSSRYLVKRTGEKVFLECVQDMDHENMFWYRQDPGLGLRLIYFSYDVKMKEKGDIPEGYSVSREKKERFSLILESASTNQTSMYLCASTLDRADEQYFGPGTRLTVT.